This T cell receptor (beta chain) is drawn from a study of blood T cell repertoires in COVID-19. Study-wide context: Acute and convalescent COVID-19 specimens originated in the United States, Italy and Spain. T cells, B-cell-depleted T cells, or PBMCs supplied cDNA or gDNA.

The ends lost 3 bases at V and 12 bases at J; junction bases unmatched: 4. There are 12 residues in the CDR3. As handled by the study authors: Cell counts per sample came from amplifying reference gene primers. Method: immunoSEQ multiplex PCR; TCRdb's copy keeps in-frame clones and lacks some. D and trimming come from the DNA, and the V and J calls and clone size come from that table. The data hold 70,000 to 95,000 clones, with about nine tenths observed a single time. What was sequenced was peripheral blood. The genes are TRBV12-3 or TRBV12-4 and TRBJ2-1; 8 bases are shared with TRBD2. The receptor was isolated from a human donor with active COVID-19. The donor label of this sample is uncertain. The CDR3 region is CASSFSTSGQFF. CDR3 nucleotide sequence: TGTGCCAGCAGTTTTTCTACTAGCGGGCAGTTCTTC.